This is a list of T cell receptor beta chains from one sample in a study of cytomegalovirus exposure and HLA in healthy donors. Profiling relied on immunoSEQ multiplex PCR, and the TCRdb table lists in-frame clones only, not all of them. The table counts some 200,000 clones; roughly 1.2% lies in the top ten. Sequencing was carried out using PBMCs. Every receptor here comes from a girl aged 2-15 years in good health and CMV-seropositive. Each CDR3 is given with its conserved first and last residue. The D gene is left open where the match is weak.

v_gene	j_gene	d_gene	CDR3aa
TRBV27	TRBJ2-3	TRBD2	CASSLGLAGGISTDTQYF
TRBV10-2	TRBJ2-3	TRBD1	CASKDRLSDTQYF
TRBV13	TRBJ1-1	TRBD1	CASSTGATEAFF
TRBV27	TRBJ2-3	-	CASSLASSTDTQYF
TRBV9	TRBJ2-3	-	CASSVATSEGGADTQYF
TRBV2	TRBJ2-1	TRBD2	CASSEESGRTYNEQFF
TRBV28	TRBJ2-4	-	CASSLVGQALAKNIQYF
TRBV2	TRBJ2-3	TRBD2	CASSAIPGLGGGNTQYF
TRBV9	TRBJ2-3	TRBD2	CASSPHGSGSPDTQYF
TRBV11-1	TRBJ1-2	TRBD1	CASSPDRGHTTNYGYTF
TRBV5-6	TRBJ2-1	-	CASSPYSRYSYNEQFF
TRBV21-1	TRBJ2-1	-	CASSKLQTIHNEQFF
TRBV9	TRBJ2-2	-	CASSVAKFRGSGELFF
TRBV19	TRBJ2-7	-	CASSLTQGSEQYF
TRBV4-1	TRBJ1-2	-	CASSPTDTANYGYTF
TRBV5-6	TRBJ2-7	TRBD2	CASSFRGLAVYEQYF
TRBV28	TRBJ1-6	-	CASSQQVFYGNSPLHF
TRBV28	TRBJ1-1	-	CASSFPAEAFF